A few counts support the clone carrying this T cell receptor beta chain. The target antigen is unknown. Construction of TCR beta libraries was performed using quantitative 5'-RACE with molecular barcodes. Each CDR3 protein is one row after TCRdb ran MiXCR on the 5' RACE reads. The sample lists 150,000 or so distinct CDR3 sequences; roughly 34% were seen once. This sample is part of a study of CD8 T cells in ankylosing spondylitis. Overall study results and limits: Certain motif variants had earlier appeared in reactive arthritis synovial fluid and blood.

The junction had 7 bases not matched to a gene; V was cut back by 0 bases and J by 5 bases. The CDR3 has 16 residues. Germline assignment: CDR1 SGHTA and CDR2 FQGTGA. V gene TRBV7-3 combines with J gene TRBJ2-5; 9 bases align to TRBD1. The TCR was taken from a male donor with ankylosing spondylitis. Sequenced: synovial fluid, either unsorted or a sorted T cell fraction (not recorded which). This CDR3 reads CASSLTYGTGMETQYF. The CDR3 bases are TGTGCCAGCAGCTTAACGTACGGGACAGGGATGGAGACCCAGTACTTC.